The 10 T cell receptor beta chains in this list originate from one sample, sequenced in a study of CD8+ T cells in alopecia areata. Reverse transcription of extracted RNA yielded cDNA, which provided the sequencing template. Generated by immunoSEQ multiplex PCR, the TCRdb table keeps only in-frame clones and is missing some. The table includes 150,000 to 200,000 clones, roughly 66% detected once. The sample here was CD8+ T cells sorted from blood, taken at week 0. The receptors were gathered from a human donor with alopecia areata.

The rearrangement uses TRBV6-5 and TRBJ2-1; the D gene could be TRBD1 or TRBD2 (5 bases each). There are 14 residues in the CDR3. Germline loops: CDR1 MNHEY, CDR2 SVGAGI. The V end was cut by 3 bases, the J end by 7 bases, with 13 bases between. The CDR3 is CASSYRGYTNEQFF. The CDR3 DNA reads TGTGCCAGCAGTTATCGGGGCTACACGAATGAGCAGTTCTTC.

The CDR3 DNA sequence: TGTGCCAGCAGGGGACTAGCGGGGGAAGAGACCCAGTACTTC. Protein sequence: CASRGLAGEETQYF. The rearrangement uses TRBV28 and TRBJ2-5; 14 nucleotides line up with TRBD2. V gave up 6 bases and J gave up 3 bases; unmatched junction bases: 0. Germline values: CDR1 MDHEN, CDR2 SYDVKM. This CDR3 contains 14 residues.

The chain couples TRBV2 to TRBJ1-5; D uncertain. The germline CDR1 and CDR2 sequences are SNHLY and FYNNEI. Trimming left V 2 bases short and J 7 bases short, with 9 bases between. The length of the CDR3 is 13 residues. The CDR3 DNA reads TGTGCCAGCAGTGAAAGTCCTGGGCAGCCCCAGCATTTT. Translated: CASSESPGQPQHF.

V usage is TRBV27 and J usage is TRBJ2-5; 7 bases agree with TRBD1. The CDR3 contains 16 residues. Trimming at V came to 0 bases and at J to 3 bases, leaving 7 bases not matched to a gene. Germline V gene data show CDR1 as MNHEY and CDR2 as SMNVEV (reference sequence). This CDR3 is CASSLSARGYEETQYF. CDR3 nucleotide sequence: TGTGCCAGCAGTTTATCGGCCAGGGGGTACGAAGAGACCCAGTACTTC.

This clone was detected a few times. The chain links TRBV7-9 to TRBJ2-5; TRBD2 aligns across 8 bases. The ends lost 5 bases at V and 3 bases at J; junction bases unmatched: 2. The CDR3 consists of 13 residues. The germline V gene has CDR1 SEHNR and CDR2 FQNEAQ (reference sequence). The CDR3 here is CASSRAGEETQYF. In nucleotides, the CDR3 is TGTGCCAGCAGCAGAGCGGGGGAAGAGACCCAGTACTTC.

V usage is TRBV30 and J usage is TRBJ2-7, with 10 nucleotides matching TRBD1. V shed 3 bases and J 5 bases; nucleotides not matched to a gene: 7. In germline, CDR1 is GTSNPN, CDR2 SVGIG (reference sequence). This CDR3 is 14 amino acids long. The CDR3 reads CAWSWTGGSDEQYF. The CDR3 DNA reads as TGTGCCTGGAGCTGGACAGGGGGGTCGGACGAGCAGTACTTC.

This clone occurred once. V gene TRBV6-1 combines with J gene TRBJ2-2; 11 bases are shared with TRBD1. Trimming took 6 bases from V and 7 from J; bases not matched to a gene: 4. This CDR3 spans 14 amino acids. Germline values: CDR1 MNHNS, CDR2 SASEGT. The CDR3, as DNA: TGTGCCAGCAGCGGACAGGGGGCCATCGGGGAGCTGTTTTTT. As protein: CASSGQGAIGELFF.

The CDR3 DNA reads as TGCGCCAGCAGTCAATCCTCCGGACAGGGCAAGAACACTGAAGCTTTCTTT. Residues: CASSQSSGQGKNTEAFF. The chain combines TRBV23-1 with TRBJ1-1, with TRBD1 identical over 8 bases. TRBV23-1 is assigned to the ORF class and has an uncertain function. The CDR3 spans 17 residues. With 0 bases clipped from V and 1 base from J, the junction kept 7 bases outside the gene matches.

This clone came up a few times. V gene TRBV12-5 combines with J gene TRBJ1-5; D unclear. The ends were cut back, 8 bases at V and 3 bases at J, with 11 bases in the middle. CDR1 LGHNT and CDR2 FRNRAP come from the germline V gene. The CDR3 loop spans 13 amino acids. CDR3 region: CASLSGVNQPQHF. Written as DNA, the CDR3 is TGTGCTAGTCTGTCTGGCGTCAATCAGCCCCAGCATTTT.

The V and J genes are TRBV4-1 and TRBJ2-1; 9 bases fit TRBD2. V gave up 4 bases and J gave up 6 bases; unmatched junction bases: 7. CDR1 and CDR2 from the germline V gene are MGHRA and YSYEKL. The CDR3 spans 15 residues. CDR3 DNA: TGCGCCAGCAGCCCCCCGGCGGGGGGGTTCAATGAGCAGTTCTTC. It translates to CASSPPAGGFNEQFF.